The present entry profiles one T cell receptor beta chain with its context. No antigen is known for it. No much larger clonotype is one base removed from it; base qualities were not supplied. TCRbeta CDR3 regions were amplified from genomic DNA by means of the immunoSEQ Assay, a bias-controlled multiplex PCR. Turning to the authors' computational methods: Within the assay, amplification of reference gene primers was used to estimate how many nucleated cells each sample contained. To quantify the absolute abundance of each unique TCRbeta CDR3 rearrangement, sequence reads were collapsed and filtered. For each sample, productive Simpson clonality was calculated by taking the square root of Simpson's diversity index across productive rearrangements. The clones in this table, taken by TCRdb from immuneACCESS, are in-frame only. Not every clone is retained; where verified, under half of the shortfall comes from an unresolved V gene, and the cause of the rest is unknown. The DNA gave D and trimming, while V, J and clone size come from that table. The sample yields approximately 300,000 clones; around 86% were counted once. The ten biggest clones cover around 4.6% of the sample.

Participants in the prospective study were aged 18 to 89 years, lived in about two dozen United States geographic areas, and enrolled through a virtual design. In the prospective study, cohorts were assigned on the basis of participant-reported clinical history obtained from a screening survey and a study questionnaire. Recovered participants in ImmuneRACE Cohort 3 were defined by two consecutive negative NP/OP PCR tests, clearance by a healthcare professional, or resolution of symptoms. In the prospective study, mobile phlebotomists collected whole blood, serum and a nasopharyngeal or oropharyngeal swab from each participant. Participants in the prospective study had the option to provide additional blood draws and questionnaires over an approximately 2-month period. Prospective study blood samples were shipped either frozen or at room temperature before DNA extraction. The record originates from a study of blood T cell repertoires in COVID-19 (dated by TCRdb to the early 2020s). Notes on the research overall: The collaborator samples originated in the United States, Italy and Spain and spanned the acute and convalescent phases of COVID-19. Where HLA class I and class II types were available, the types were taken from metadata supplied by the sample provider, not from assay-based typing. The samples were drawn from two sources: the first 160 participants of the ongoing ImmuneRACE study, and some 1,300 subjects contributed by 6 global collaborators. The material from the prospective study consisted of cDNA or gDNA derived from T cells, B-cell-depleted T cells, or PBMCs. The sample metadata nearly always contained a de-identified subject ID, COVID-19 status, age in years and sex. The repertoires were released in a freely available public database meant as a resource for research on the immune response to SARS-CoV-2. The dataset comprised deeply sampled blood TCRbeta repertoires from subjects exposed to, actively infected with, or recovered from COVID-19.

The CDR3 numbers 13 residues from cysteine through phenylalanine. Kept here is only the CDR3 DNA, which spans 39 bases and is read in frame from base 1. The germline V gene specifies MNHEY as CDR1 and SVGEGT as CDR2. Deletion took 2 bases off V and 3 bases off J, with a span of 8 bases between the germline ends. Broad study findings and their caveats: Clinical and demographic metadata were provided uncurated, with the amount varying by source and participant.

The receptor was derived from a young man who had recovered from COVID-19. Input material: PBMCs or T cells enriched from blood (not recorded which). Here the chain combines TRBV6-2 or TRBV6-3 and TRBJ2-7; no confident D gene assignment can be made. The CDR3 here reads CASSYTWSYEQYF. The sequence in DNA is TGTGCCAGCAGTTACACCTGGAGCTACGAGCAGTACTTC.